These 18 T cell receptor beta chains share one sample of origin, sequenced in a study of lymphopenia after photon versus proton radiotherapy. Repertoires were generated with immunoSEQ multiplex PCR, while TCRdb's copy carries only in-frame clones and drops some. The sample lists around 160,000 clones, around 85% occurring once. Here the sequenced sample was peripheral blood, taken from a patient treated with photon-based radiotherapy. These receptors all come from a man aged 45 to 65 with gastric cancer.

With respect to this clone: One end of the junction fails to match germline, which may point to a read error. V and J are TRBV18 and TRBJ1-1, with a possible D match to TRBD1 (5 bases). Germline lookup yields CDR1 KGHSH and CDR2 LQKENI. There are 14 residues in the CDR3. This chain's CDR3 is CASSPPTDSPRLSF. The CDR3 DNA reads as TGTGCCAGCTCACCCCCTACTGACAGCCCTCGCCTTTCTTTT.

The chain carries TRBV5-6 and TRBJ1-1; no definite D call. Germline V lookup: CDR1 SGHDT, CDR2 YYEEEE. The CDR3 totals 15 residues. Between the trimmed V and J ends, which lost 0 bases and 0 bases, there was a span of 9 bases. Here the CDR3 DNA reads TGTGCCAGCAGCTTGGCGGGCAGGATGAACACTGAAGCTTTCTTT. This translates into CASSLAGRMNTEAFF.

CDR3 sequence: CASSFDRNQETQYF. Written as DNA, the CDR3 is TGCGCCAGCAGCTTCGACAGGAACCAAGAGACCCAGTACTTC. This chain uses TRBV5-1 with TRBJ2-5; tentatively, D is TRBD1 (6 bases). V was shortened by 2 bases and J by 0 bases, with 8 bases between the two germline ends. The CDR3 runs to 14 residues. In germline, CDR1 is SGHRS, CDR2 YFSETQ.

V usage is TRBV28 and J usage is TRBJ1-2, with TRBD1 as a possible D gene (6 bases). Germline V lookup: CDR1 MDHEN, CDR2 SYDVKM. This CDR3 spans 14 amino acids. Trimming left V 3 bases short and J 11 bases short, with 19 bases between. The DNA for the CDR3 is TGTGCCAGCAGTTTCCTCCGTGGACAGCCCCTATACACCTTC. Encoded protein: CASSFLRGQPLYTF.

This sequence joins TRBV30 and TRBJ1-3, with 10 bases identical to TRBD1. After removal of 7 bases from V and 2 bases from J, the junction contained 5 bases not matched to a gene. Germline V gene sequence: CDR1 GTSNPN, CDR2 SVGIG (reference sequence). The CDR3 runs to 14 residues. The CDR3 reads CAFTTGGTGNTIYF. In nucleotides, the CDR3 is TGTGCCTTTACGACAGGGGGCACTGGAAACACCATATATTTT.

The chain carries TRBV7-2 and TRBJ2-5; TRBD2 is a possible D gene (6 bases). The CDR3 length is 13 residues. V was cut by 4 bases and J by 5 bases, with 11 bases left in between. In germline, CDR1 is SGHTA, CDR2 FQGNSA. The CDR3 DNA follows: TGTGCCAGCAGCTCCTCGGGGGTGGAGACCCAGTACTTC. This translates into CASSSSGVETQYF.

This clone was seen just once. V gene TRBV7-9 combines with J gene TRBJ2-7; TRBD1 aligns across 10 bases. Germline V lookup: CDR1 SEHNR, CDR2 FQNEAQ (reference sequence). The CDR3 extends over 16 amino acids. After removal of 2 bases from V and 7 bases from J, the junction contained 11 bases not matched to a gene. The CDR3 sequence: CASSLSAVTGGREQYF. In nucleotides, the CDR3 is TGTGCCAGCAGCTTATCGGCGGTGACAGGGGGCAGGGAGCAGTACTTC. Full variable domain (missing parts from reference TRBV7-9 and TRBJ2-7): DTGVSQNPRHKITKRGQNVTFRCDPISEHNRLYWYRQTLGQGPEFLTYFQNEAQLEKSRLLSDRFSAERPKGSFSTLEIQRTEQGDSAMYLCASSLSAVTGGREQYFGPGTRLTVT.

This clone turned up a few times. V is TRBV4-1 and J is TRBJ1-2; D remains ambiguous. Germline values: CDR1 MGHRA, CDR2 YSYEKL. There are 12 residues in the CDR3. With 0 bases removed from V and 3 bases from J, the gap between germline ends came to 2 bases. CDR3 sequence: CASSQDHYGYTF. As DNA, the CDR3 is TGCGCCAGCAGCCAAGACCACTATGGCTACACCTTC.

The V gene is TRBV9, the J gene TRBJ2-1; the D gene is possibly TRBD2 (5 bases). This CDR3 comprises 15 residues. Germline V gene lookup returns CDR1 SGDLS and CDR2 YYNGEE. The germline V and J ends were trimmed by 1 base and 5 bases, with 13 bases remaining between them. This chain's CDR3 is CASSVQAERNNEQFF. The CDR3 DNA is TGTGCCAGCAGCGTACAGGCCGAGCGGAACAATGAGCAGTTCTTC.

This chain joins TRBV27 and TRBJ1-2; a weak D match, TRBD1 (5 bases). With 4 bases removed from V and 7 bases from J, the gap between germline ends came to 22 bases. This CDR3 comprises 16 residues. Germline lookup yields CDR1 MNHEY and CDR2 SMNVEV (reference sequence). The CDR3 coding sequence is TGTGCCAGCAGTTCAAACATAAGGGACGGAGCTATTGGCTACACCTTC. Amino acids: CASSSNIRDGAIGYTF.

This clone occurred once. This chain joins TRBV18 and TRBJ2-1; D gene unclear. The V gene's germline CDR1 is KGHSH and CDR2 LQKENI. Trimming stripped 2 bases from V and 1 base from J, with 3 bases between. The CDR3 has 13 residues. CDR3: CASSPGSYNEQFF. The CDR3 DNA sequence: TGTGCCAGCTCACCAGGGTCCTACAATGAGCAGTTCTTC.

The J gene is TRBJ2-2, the V gene TRBV27; D gene unclear. V was trimmed by 2 bases and J by 1 base, leaving 2 bases between them. Germline CDR1 MNHEY, CDR2 SMNVEV (reference sequence). The CDR3 extends over 13 amino acids. The DNA of the CDR3 is TGTGCCAGCAGTTTAATGAACACCGGGGAGCTGTTTTTT. It is translated as CASSLMNTGELFF.

J is TRBJ2-1 and V is TRBV29-1; TRBD2 matches 8 bases. Per the germline V gene, CDR1 is SQVTM and CDR2 is ANQGSEA. The CDR3 is made up of 15 amino acids. With V trimmed by 6 bases and J by 4 bases, 11 bases remained unmatched. CDR3 in amino acids: CSVTAGGEEYNEQFF. The CDR3 DNA reads TGCAGCGTCACAGCCGGGGGGGAGGAATACAATGAGCAGTTCTTC.

The rearrangement links TRBV15 to TRBJ2-1; 9 nucleotides agree with TRBD2. The CDR3 consists of 15 residues. V lost 5 bases and J lost 5; bases outside the gene matches: 7. Germline lookup yields CDR1 LNHNV and CDR2 YYDKDF (reference sequence). CDR3 DNA: TGTGCCACCAGCCGCGACCCTAGCGGGGACAATGAGCAGTTCTTC. Translation: CATSRDPSGDNEQFF.

The chain joins TRBV27 to TRBJ1-1, with D possibly being TRBD1 (5 bases). The CDR3 consists of 13 residues. The V gene's germline CDR1 is MNHEY and CDR2 SMNVEV (reference sequence). V was cut by 3 bases and J by 4 bases, with 9 bases left in between. CDR3 in amino acids: CASSFRGGTEAFF. The CDR3 DNA sequence: TGTGCCAGCAGTTTTCGTGGGGGCACTGAAGCTTTCTTT.

The gene calls are TRBV29-1 and TRBJ2-1, with a tentative D call TRBD1 (5 bases). The V and J ends lost 6 bases and 8 bases respectively, with 14 bases between them. The length of the CDR3 is 12 residues. Germline assignment: CDR1 SQVTM and CDR2 ANQGSEA. CDR3 in amino acids: CSVQTAFDEQFF. The CDR3 bases are TGCAGCGTCCAGACAGCTTTCGATGAGCAGTTCTTC.

This clone has a single count. J is TRBJ2-1 and V is TRBV18; TRBD1 is a possible D gene (7 bases). The germline V gene encodes CDR1 KGHSH and CDR2 LQKENI. Trimming removed 2 bases from V and 3 bases from J, with 11 bases in between. The CDR3 has 15 amino acids. The CDR3 sequence: CASSPGQGGYNEQFF. DNA for the CDR3: TGTGCCAGCTCACCAGGCCAGGGGGGCTACAATGAGCAGTTCTTC.

The V gene is TRBV9, the J gene TRBJ2-3; unclear D gene. The CDR3 is made up of 14 amino acids. V was trimmed by 0 bases and J by 4 bases, leaving 9 bases between them. Per the germline V gene, CDR1 is SGDLS and CDR2 is YYNGEE. For the CDR3, the DNA is TGTGCCAGCAGCGTAGATCCTAGTGCAGATACGCAGTATTTT. It codes for CASSVDPSADTQYF.